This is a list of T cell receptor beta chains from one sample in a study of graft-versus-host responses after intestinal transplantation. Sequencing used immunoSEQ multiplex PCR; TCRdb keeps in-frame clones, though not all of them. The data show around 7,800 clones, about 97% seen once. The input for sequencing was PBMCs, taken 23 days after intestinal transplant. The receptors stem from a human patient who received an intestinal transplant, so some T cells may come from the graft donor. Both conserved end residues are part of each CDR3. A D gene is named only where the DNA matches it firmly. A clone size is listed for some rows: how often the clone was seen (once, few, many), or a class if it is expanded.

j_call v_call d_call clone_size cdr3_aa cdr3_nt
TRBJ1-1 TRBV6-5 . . CASTGVGTEAFF TGTGCCAGCACCGGGGTGGGCACTGAAGCTTTCTTT
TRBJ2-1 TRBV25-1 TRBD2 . CASSGGRTGGQFF TGTGCCAGCAGTGGGGGTCGAACGGGAGGGCAGTTCTTC
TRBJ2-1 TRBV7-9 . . CASSILGNEQFF TGTGCCAGCAGCATTCTAGGTAATGAGCAGTTCTTC
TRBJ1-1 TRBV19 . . CAPEWTVVSEAFF TGTGCCCCAGAGTGGACAGTGGTGTCTGAAGCTTTCTTT
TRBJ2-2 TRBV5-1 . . CASIAYTGELFF TGCGCCAGCATCGCCTACACCGGGGAGCTGTTTTTT
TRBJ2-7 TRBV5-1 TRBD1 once CASSEGQGLSEQYF TGCGCCAGCAGCGAGGGACAGGGGTTAAGCGAGCAGTACTTC
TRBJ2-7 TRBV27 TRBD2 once CASSIVTSGEKFTEHYEQYF TGTGCCAGCAGTATCGTTACTAGCGGAGAAAAATTCACCGAACACTACGAGCAGTACTTC
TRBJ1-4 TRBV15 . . CATSRDSGSNEKLFF TGTGCCACCAGCAGAGATTCAGGGTCTAATGAAAAACTGTTTTTT
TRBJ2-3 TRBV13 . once CASSRSGLSTDTQYF TGTGCCAGCAGCCGAAGCGGGCTTAGCACAGATACGCAGTATTTT
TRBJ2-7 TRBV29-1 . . CSVEDGRNEQYF TGCAGCGTTGAAGATGGCAGAAACGAGCAGTACTTC
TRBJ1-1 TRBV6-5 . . CASSDTGYTEAFF TGTGCCAGCAGTGATACAGGGTATACTGAAGCTTTCTTT
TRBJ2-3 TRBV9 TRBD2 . CASSVEGGALSTDTQYF TGTGCCAGCAGCGTCGAGGGAGGGGCGTTAAGCACAGATACGCAGTATTTT
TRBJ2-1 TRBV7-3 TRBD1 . CASSPGTGNYNEQFF TGTGCCAGCAGCCCGGGGACAGGGAACTACAATGAGCAGTTCTTC
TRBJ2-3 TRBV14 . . CASGLSGLSTDTQYF TGTGCCAGCGGGCTTAGCGGATTAAGCACAGATACGCAGTATTTT
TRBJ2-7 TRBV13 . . CASSEGSGYEQYF TGTGCCAGCAGCGAAGGGTCAGGCTACGAGCAGTACTTC
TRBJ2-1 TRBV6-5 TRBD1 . CASSYSGQTFYNEQFF TGTGCCAGCAGTTACTCGGGACAGACCTTCTACAATGAGCAGTTCTTC
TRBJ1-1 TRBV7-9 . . CASSFANGGGMNTEAFF TGTGCCAGCAGCTTCGCCAATGGGGGGGGAATGAACACTGAAGCTTTCTTT
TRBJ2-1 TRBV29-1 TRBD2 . CSVGGPYSGTVRGEQFF TGCAGCGTTGGGGGACCCTATAGCGGGACTGTAAGGGGTGAGCAGTTCTTC
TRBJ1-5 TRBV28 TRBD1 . CATRAGQGGQPQHF TGTGCCACCCGAGCGGGACAGGGTGGCCAGCCCCAGCATTTT
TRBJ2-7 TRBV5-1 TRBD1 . CASSPGQGSYEQYF TGCGCCAGCTCGCCGGGACAGGGTTCCTACGAGCAGTACTTC
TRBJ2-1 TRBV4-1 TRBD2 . CASSQTSGSDYYNEQFF TGCGCCAGCAGCCAGACTAGCGGGAGCGATTACTACAATGAGCAGTTCTTC
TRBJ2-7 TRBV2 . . CATERPGSQVYEQYF TGTGCCACCGAACGCCCGGGGAGTCAGGTGTACGAGCAGTACTTC
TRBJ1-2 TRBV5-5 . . CASSLDREGYTF TGTGCCAGCAGCTTGGACAGGGAAGGCTACACCTTC
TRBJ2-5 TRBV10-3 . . CAIRYGETQYF TGTGCCATTAGGTACGGGGAGACCCAGTACTTC
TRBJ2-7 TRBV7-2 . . CASSLASGFPPTRRYF TGTGCCAGCAGCTTAGCCAGCGGGTTTCCGCCCACCAGGCGGTACTTC
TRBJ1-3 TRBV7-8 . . CASSHPDQGGTGNTIYF TGTGCCAGCAGCCACCCAGATCAGGGAGGGACTGGAAACACCATATATTTT